The rows below give T cell receptor beta chains drawn from one sample of a study of T-cell memory formation after mild COVID-19. Each CDR3 protein gets one entry after TCRdb re-called the 5' RACE reads with MiXCR. The sample consists of about 90,000 distinct CDR3 sequences, about an eighth of them appearing once. Sequencing was performed on PBMCs or a T cell subset sorted from them (not recorded which). These TCRs come from an adult woman who had mild COVID-19 (a few samples of this study predate the infection). Cell type and time point are not known. The CDR3 runs from the conserved cysteine through the conserved F or W. Fields, in order: clone size, CDR3 length, V gene, D gene, J gene, CDR3 protein, CDR3 DNA. The D gene is left open where the match is weak. The listing skips clone size in some rows; elsewhere it reads once, few, many or a size class.

NA	16	TRBV27	TRBD1	TRBJ1-5	CASSPGTGVSNQPQHF	TGTGCCAGCAGTCCCGGGACAGGGGTTAGCAATCAGCCCCAGCATTTT
NA	14	TRBV27	NA	TRBJ2-7	CASSLVGGLREQYF	TGTGCCAGCAGTTTAGTAGGGGGTCTGAGGGAGCAGTACTTC
few	15	TRBV7-3	NA	TRBJ2-5	CASSGEGLLGEIQYF	TGTGCCAGCAGCGGGGAAGGGCTCTTGGGAGAGATTCAGTACTTC
NA	17	TRBV4-2	NA	TRBJ2-1	CASSQDMEGNSYNEQFF	TGTGCCAGCAGCCAAGATATGGAGGGGAACTCCTACAATGAGCAGTTCTTC
NA	15	TRBV6-4	NA	TRBJ2-7	CACSDSPSATYEQYF	TGTGCCTGCAGTGACTCGCCCAGCGCCACCTACGAGCAGTACTTC
few	13	TRBV19	NA	TRBJ2-1	CASSLRSYNEQFF	TGTGCCAGTAGTTTAAGGAGTTACAATGAGCAGTTCTTC
NA	16	TRBV4-1	NA	TRBJ2-3	CASSQEVGSGTDTQYF	TGCGCCAGCAGCCAGGAGGTCGGGTCAGGCACAGATACGCAGTATTTT
NA	17	TRBV2	TRBD1	TRBJ2-6	CASRAAGGVSGANVLTF	TGTGCCAGCAGGGCGGCAGGGGGCGTCTCTGGGGCCAACGTCCTGACTTTC
few	15	TRBV13	TRBD1	TRBJ1-2	CASSDGQGENYGYTF	TGTGCCAGCAGCGACGGACAGGGGGAGAACTATGGCTACACCTTC
NA	16	TRBV27	NA	TRBJ2-3	CASSLLFPGAVDTQYF	TGTGCCAGCAGTTTACTCTTTCCAGGGGCGGTAGATACGCAGTATTTT
NA	14	TRBV5-6	NA	TRBJ2-7	CASSLAGSLYEQYF	TGTGCCAGCAGCTTGGCAGGGTCGCTGTACGAGCAGTACTTC
many	15	TRBV7-6	NA	TRBJ2-7	CASSPLRGPAGEQYF	TGTGCCAGCAGCCCGTTGCGGGGCCCAGCTGGCGAGCAGTACTTC
NA	13	TRBV12-3/TRBV12-4	NA	TRBJ2-5	CASSFYRKETQYF	TGTGCCAGCAGTTTTTACAGGAAAGAGACCCAGTACTTC
few	14	TRBV7-9	TRBD1	TRBJ2-7	CASSLGDRPSEQYF	TGTGCCAGCAGCTTAGGGGACAGGCCCAGCGAGCAGTACTTC
once	15	TRBV2	NA	TRBJ2-7	CASSEASGQTYEQYF	TGTGCCAGCAGTGAAGCTAGCGGCCAAACCTACGAGCAGTACTTC
few	15	TRBV15	NA	TRBJ2-5	CATSRPPAAVETQYF	TGTGCCACCAGCCGCCCTCCGGCAGCGGTAGAGACCCAGTACTTC
NA	16	TRBV7-9	NA	TRBJ2-3	CASSPTLVGMADTQYF	TGTGCCAGCAGCCCGACCCTAGTGGGGATGGCAGATACGCAGTATTTT
NA	15	TRBV10-3	TRBD2	TRBJ2-5	CAISQPLAGQETQYF	TGTGCCATCAGCCAGCCACTAGCGGGACAGGAGACCCAGTACTTC
NA	13	TRBV7-6	NA	TRBJ2-1	CASSSLAYNEQFF	TGTGCCAGCAGCTCGCTAGCGTACAATGAGCAGTTCTTC
few	16	TRBV20-1	TRBD1	TRBJ2-3	CSARDQGQGAVDTQYF	TGCAGTGCTAGAGACCAGGGACAGGGGGCCGTAGATACGCAGTATTTT
NA	14	TRBV6-2/TRBV6-3	NA	TRBJ1-5	CASSYYYSNQPQHF	TGTGCCAGCAGTTATTACTATAGCAATCAGCCCCAGCATTTT
few	17	TRBV9	NA	TRBJ2-2	CASSVPSGGPNTGELFF	TGTGCCAGCAGCGTCCCATCCGGGGGGCCCAACACCGGGGAGCTGTTTTTT
few	16	TRBV20-1	NA	TRBJ2-1	CSARDTLDSSYNEQFF	TGCAGTGCTAGAGACACGCTCGACTCCTCCTACAATGAGCAGTTCTTC
few	13	TRBV5-6	NA	TRBJ2-7	CASSFQGLYEQYF	TGTGCCAGCAGCTTCCAGGGGCTTTACGAGCAGTACTTC
many	15	TRBV28	TRBD2	TRBJ2-7	CASSLWAGATEEQYF	TGTGCCAGCAGTTTATGGGCGGGAGCAACGGAGGAGCAGTACTTC
few	15	TRBV5-1	NA	TRBJ2-5	CASRAGTGAQETQYF	TGCGCCAGCAGAGCCGGGACCGGGGCCCAAGAGACCCAGTACTTC
few	13	TRBV6-6	NA	TRBJ1-4	CASNPDLREKLFF	TGTGCCAGCAATCCGGACCTCCGGGAAAAACTGTTTTTT
few	14	TRBV5-6	NA	TRBJ1-5	CASSFGTFNQPQHF	TGTGCCAGCAGCTTTGGGACATTTAATCAGCCCCAGCATTTT
NA	15	TRBV3-1	TRBD1	TRBJ2-7	CASSHVGQGSYEQYF	TGTGCCAGCAGCCACGTCGGACAGGGGTCTTACGAGCAGTACTTC
few	14	TRBV12-3/TRBV12-4	TRBD2	TRBJ2-7	CASSLGLGGYEQYF	TGTGCCAGCAGTTTGGGACTAGGCGGATACGAGCAGTACTTC
NA	14	TRBV29-1	NA	TRBJ1-3	CSVGGADSGNTIYF	TGCAGCGTTGGTGGGGCGGACTCTGGAAACACCATATATTTT
NA	14	TRBV20-1	NA	TRBJ1-1	CSARPALGDTEAFF	TGCAGTGCTAGACCGGCCTTAGGGGACACTGAAGCTTTCTTT
few	12	TRBV19	NA	TRBJ1-2	CASMGGFYGYTF	TGTGCCAGTATGGGGGGTTTTTATGGCTACACCTTC
few	16	TRBV7-9	TRBD1	TRBJ2-5	CASSAAGTGDRETQYF	TGTGCCAGCAGCGCCGCCGGGACAGGGGATAGAGAGACCCAGTACTTC
NA	12	TRBV7-9	NA	TRBJ2-5	CASSSIWETQYF	TGTGCCAGCAGCTCCATTTGGGAGACCCAGTACTTC
few	14	TRBV7-2	TRBD1	TRBJ2-7	CASSSAGTGGEQYF	TGTGCCAGCAGCTCCGCCGGGACAGGGGGCGAGCAGTACTTC
NA	11	TRBV29-1	NA	TRBJ2-3	CSVALGDTQYF	TGCAGCGTGGCCCTGGGAGATACGCAGTATTTT
NA	13	TRBV4-3	NA	TRBJ2-2	CASSRVDAGELFF	TGCGCCAGCAGCCGAGTGGATGCCGGGGAGCTGTTTTTT
NA	12	TRBV30	TRBD1	TRBJ2-7	CAWTPTGIEQYF	TGTGCCTGGACCCCGACAGGGATCGAGCAGTACTTC
few	12	TRBV7-9	NA	TRBJ1-1	CASSYRSTEAFF	TGTGCCAGCAGCTACCGGAGCACTGAAGCTTTCTTT
few	13	TRBV15	TRBD1	TRBJ2-7	CATRQGEWDEQYF	TGTGCCACAAGACAGGGCGAATGGGACGAGCAGTACTTC
few	15	TRBV7-6	NA	TRBJ2-5	CASSLDFVGSETQYF	TGTGCCAGCAGCTTAGACTTTGTGGGCTCGGAGACCCAGTACTTC
few	16	TRBV11-3	TRBD2	TRBJ2-1	CASSLRLAGGIDEQFF	TGTGCCAGCAGCTTAAGACTAGCGGGAGGTATTGATGAGCAGTTCTTC
few	13	TRBV29-1	NA	TRBJ2-3	CSVLTHSTDTQYF	TGCAGCGTTCTGACACATAGCACAGATACGCAGTATTTT
few	18	TRBV6-7	TRBD1	TRBJ1-1	CASRNAPKQGPGGTEAFF	TGTGCCAGCCGGAACGCACCTAAACAGGGGCCTGGAGGCACTGAAGCTTTCTTT
NA	16	TRBV6-5	TRBD2	TRBJ2-1	CASSPLVAGSDNEQFF	TGTGCCAGCAGTCCTCTGGTAGCGGGGAGCGACAATGAGCAGTTCTTC
NA	15	TRBV7-9	TRBD1	TRBJ2-7	CASSLHGTASYEQYF	TGTGCCAGCAGCCTGCACGGGACAGCGTCCTACGAGCAGTACTTC
NA	14	TRBV27	TRBD1	TRBJ2-7	CASSLRGQGYEQYF	TGTGCCAGCAGTTTACGGGGACAGGGCTACGAGCAGTACTTC
few	15	TRBV27	TRBD1	TRBJ2-7	CASSLPPDRLYEQYF	TGTGCCAGCAGTTTACCCCCGGACAGGCTCTACGAGCAGTACTTC